The rows below give T cell receptor beta chains drawn from one sample of a study of T cell changes during pregnancy in multiple sclerosis. Assay: immunoSEQ multiplex PCR; the TCRdb copy retains only in-frame clones and omits some. This table holds 75,000 to 80,000 clones, approximately 90% found once. Sequencing used peripheral blood, obtained before pregnancy. These receptor sequences come from a female donor with multiple sclerosis, enrolled in a pregnancy study. Each CDR3 is given with its conserved first and last residue. The order of the fields is CDR3 DNA, CDR3 protein, clone size, CDR3 length, D gene, V gene, J gene. D genes are given only for firm matches. Clone size is not always given. Where it is, it says once, few, many or a class for expanded clones.

CDR3nt: TGTGCCAGCAGTTACTCGGGGGGAGTTACCACCGGGGAGCTGTTTTTT
CDR3aa: CASSYSGGVTTGELFF
abundance: once
len: 16
d_gene: .
v_gene: TRBV6-5
j_gene: TRBJ2-2

CDR3nt: TGTGCCAGCAGCTTAGACGGGATAACCTACGAGCAGTACTTC
CDR3aa: CASSLDGITYEQYF
abundance: .
len: 14
d_gene: .
v_gene: TRBV7-8
j_gene: TRBJ2-7

CDR3nt: TGTGCCAGCAGCGTACAGGGGCTGCTGCCCACCGGGGAGCTGTTTTTT
CDR3aa: CASSVQGLLPTGELFF
abundance: .
len: 16
d_gene: .
v_gene: TRBV9
j_gene: TRBJ2-2

CDR3nt: TGTGCCAGCAGTCATAGCGGGGGGTCGTATGGCTACACCTTC
CDR3aa: CASSHSGGSYGYTF
abundance: .
len: 14
d_gene: .
v_gene: TRBV7-9
j_gene: TRBJ1-2

CDR3nt: TGCGCCAGCAGTGATACGGGGGGGACTAATACGCAGTATTTT
CDR3aa: CASSDTGGTNTQYF
abundance: .
len: 14
d_gene: TRBD2
v_gene: TRBV10-1
j_gene: TRBJ2-3

CDR3nt: TGTGCCAGCAGCACCTGGACAGGGAGTAATGAGCAGTTCTTC
CDR3aa: CASSTWTGSNEQFF
abundance: .
len: 14
d_gene: TRBD1
v_gene: TRBV9
j_gene: TRBJ2-1

CDR3nt: TGTGCCAGCAGCTTGGGGCTCCAGGGGACGAACACTGAAGCTTTCTTT
CDR3aa: CASSLGLQGTNTEAFF
abundance: .
len: 16
d_gene: .
v_gene: TRBV5-5
j_gene: TRBJ1-1

CDR3nt: TGTGCCAGCAGCTTAGGTCGGTCCCAGCCCCAGCATTTT
CDR3aa: CASSLGRSQPQHF
abundance: .
len: 13
d_gene: .
v_gene: TRBV7-2
j_gene: TRBJ1-5

CDR3nt: TGTGCCAGTAGTATAGGTAGCGGGAGCTATAATTCACCCCTCCACTTT
CDR3aa: CASSIGSGSYNSPLHF
abundance: .
len: 16
d_gene: .
v_gene: TRBV19
j_gene: TRBJ1-6

CDR3nt: TGCGCCAGCAGGCCAGCGGGGGGGCCGGGGACGCAGTATTTT
CDR3aa: CASRPAGGPGTQYF
abundance: .
len: 14
d_gene: TRBD2
v_gene: TRBV5-1
j_gene: TRBJ2-3

CDR3nt: TGCGCCAGCAGTCGTGGAGGTGAAACTGAAGCTTTCTTT
CDR3aa: CASSRGGETEAFF
abundance: .
len: 13
d_gene: .
v_gene: TRBV10-1
j_gene: TRBJ1-1

CDR3nt: TGCGCCAGCAGCTTGAACCCCACAGCAGGCACTGAAGCTTTCTTT
CDR3aa: CASSLNPTAGTEAFF
abundance: .
len: 15
d_gene: .
v_gene: TRBV5-1
j_gene: TRBJ1-1

CDR3nt: TGTGCCAGCAGCCAAGTGCCAGGGCCCCTTGCAACTAATGAAAAACTGTTTTTT
CDR3aa: CASSQVPGPLATNEKLFF
abundance: once
len: 18
d_gene: .
v_gene: TRBV14
j_gene: TRBJ1-4

CDR3nt: TGCGCCAGCAGCTTAACAGGGAATAGCAATCAGCCCCAGCATTTT
CDR3aa: CASSLTGNSNQPQHF
abundance: .
len: 15
d_gene: .
v_gene: TRBV5-1
j_gene: TRBJ1-5

CDR3nt: TGTGCCAGCAGCCAAGATCCGAGTAACCAAGAGACCCAGTACTTC
CDR3aa: CASSQDPSNQETQYF
abundance: .
len: 15
d_gene: .
v_gene: TRBV4-2
j_gene: TRBJ2-5

CDR3nt: TGTGCCAGCACCCGACCGACAGACTCATTGCACTATGGCTACACCTTC
CDR3aa: CASTRPTDSLHYGYTF
abundance: .
len: 16
d_gene: .
v_gene: TRBV7-9
j_gene: TRBJ1-2

CDR3nt: TGTGCCAGCAGTGATTCTCTAAGCGGGACATTAAATCAGCCCCAGCATTTT
CDR3aa: CASSDSLSGTLNQPQHF
abundance: .
len: 17
d_gene: .
v_gene: TRBV6-1
j_gene: TRBJ1-5

CDR3nt: TGTGCCAGCAGCTTCACGGGTTTCGGCGAGCAGTACTTC
CDR3aa: CASSFTGFGEQYF
abundance: .
len: 13
d_gene: .
v_gene: TRBV5-5
j_gene: TRBJ2-7

CDR3nt: TGTGCCAGCGTTAGGACAGGGGCCTTAACAGGGGGAGATACGCAGTATTTT
CDR3aa: CASVRTGALTGGDTQYF
abundance: .
len: 17
d_gene: TRBD1
v_gene: TRBV2
j_gene: TRBJ2-3